This entry concerns a single T cell receptor (beta chain). From 300 to 450 ng of RNA, a library with molecular barcoded alpha/delta and beta/gamma adaptors was made. TCRdb called the reads again in MiXCR, with one record for every CDR3 protein. The top ten clones hold approximately 11% of a sample with roughly 130,000 distinct CDR3 sequences, over 10% of them seen once. This specimen belongs to a study of read filtering for tumor transcriptome and immune sequencing. The CDR3 totals 18 residues. Germline V gives CDR1 MGHRA, CDR2 YSYEKL. Losses at the gene ends were 0 bases for V and 8 bases for J; bases not matched to a gene: 15.

The TCR sequence derives from a donor at least 40 years old with multiple myeloma. Sequences were obtained from a population of CD138-negative cells sorted from bone marrow. The V gene is TRBV4-1, the J gene TRBJ2-3; the match to TRBD1 covers 9 bases. CDR3 sequence reads: CASSQDPGTGLGGATQYF. CDR3 in DNA: TGCGCCAGCAGCCAAGATCCTGGGACAGGGCTTGGAGGGGCTACGCAGTATTTT.